Listed below are T cell receptor beta chains from one sample, sequenced in a study of T-cell reconstitution after alpha-beta-depleted transplantation in children. TCRdb reprocessed the PCR reads with MiXCR, giving one entry per CDR3 protein. The profile shows some 200,000 distinct CDR3 sequences, 5.5% to 7% of them singletons. The specimen was PBMCs, collected before TCRalphabeta/CD19-depleted stem cell transplant. The receptors stem from a boy aged 2 to 10 with acute lymphoblastic leukemia, due to receive a stem cell transplant. Each CDR3 is given with its conserved first and last residue. The order of the fields is V gene, J gene, clone size, D gene, CDR3 length, CDR3 protein, CDR3 DNA. D genes are given only for firm matches. A row's size may be missing; if present it is once, few, many or a size class.

v_call: TRBV9
j_call: TRBJ2-1
clone_size: many
d_call: TRBD2
cdr3_length: 14
cdr3_aa: CASSVGGGAGEQFF
cdr3_nt: TGTGCCAGCAGCGTCGGCGGGGGGGCCGGTGAGCAGTTCTTC

v_call: TRBV7-9
j_call: TRBJ2-5
clone_size: few
d_call: .
cdr3_length: 14
cdr3_aa: CASSPEAYGETQYF
cdr3_nt: TGTGCCAGCAGCCCTGAAGCATATGGAGAGACCCAGTACTTC

v_call: TRBV5-1
j_call: TRBJ2-7
clone_size: .
d_call: TRBD1
cdr3_length: 15
cdr3_aa: CASSSLGDRGSEQYF
cdr3_nt: TGCGCCAGCAGCTCGTTAGGGGACAGGGGGTCCGAGCAGTACTTC

v_call: TRBV29-1
j_call: TRBJ2-1
clone_size: many
d_call: .
cdr3_length: 12
cdr3_aa: CSVLMGVGEQFF
cdr3_nt: TGCAGCGTCTTGATGGGGGTGGGTGAGCAGTTCTTC

v_call: TRBV7-9
j_call: TRBJ2-1
clone_size: few
d_call: .
cdr3_length: 13
cdr3_aa: CASSSRVHNEQFF
cdr3_nt: TGTGCCAGCAGCTCCCGGGTCCACAATGAGCAGTTCTTC

v_call: TRBV11-2
j_call: TRBJ1-5
clone_size: many
d_call: .
cdr3_length: 13
cdr3_aa: CASSLTELTPQHF
cdr3_nt: TGTGCCAGCAGCTTGACAGAGCTGACGCCCCAGCATTTT

v_call: TRBV4-3
j_call: TRBJ2-2
clone_size: many
d_call: .
cdr3_length: 12
cdr3_aa: CASRRGVGELFF
cdr3_nt: TGCGCCAGCAGAAGGGGAGTCGGGGAGCTGTTTTTT

v_call: TRBV27
j_call: TRBJ2-1
clone_size: many
d_call: TRBD2
cdr3_length: 15
cdr3_aa: CASSPTSGRAREQFF
cdr3_nt: TGTGCCAGCAGCCCAACTAGCGGGAGGGCGCGTGAGCAGTTCTTC

v_call: TRBV5-8
j_call: TRBJ1-5
clone_size: .
d_call: .
cdr3_length: 13
cdr3_aa: CASSLSQVQPQHF
cdr3_nt: TGTGCCAGCAGCTTGAGTCAAGTTCAGCCCCAGCATTTT

v_call: TRBV7-8
j_call: TRBJ2-1
clone_size: .
d_call: TRBD2
cdr3_length: 15
cdr3_aa: CASRSRLAGGKEQFF
cdr3_nt: TGTGCCAGCAGATCCCGACTAGCGGGAGGAAAGGAGCAGTTCTTC

v_call: TRBV5-1
j_call: TRBJ2-3
clone_size: many
d_call: .
cdr3_length: 15
cdr3_aa: CASSLTTSSADTQYF
cdr3_nt: TGCGCCAGCAGCTTAACGACAAGTTCCGCAGATACGCAGTATTTT

v_call: TRBV27
j_call: TRBJ2-1
clone_size: many
d_call: TRBD2
cdr3_length: 15
cdr3_aa: CASSSLGLAGNEQFF
cdr3_nt: TGTGCCAGCAGTTCGCTAGGGCTAGCGGGCAATGAGCAGTTCTTC

v_call: TRBV11-2
j_call: TRBJ2-5
clone_size: few
d_call: .
cdr3_length: 13
cdr3_aa: CASNYLAGETQYF
cdr3_nt: TGTGCCAGCAACTATCTAGCCGGGGAGACCCAGTACTTC

v_call: TRBV7-3
j_call: TRBJ2-1
clone_size: few
d_call: .
cdr3_length: 15
cdr3_aa: CASSPGTGKYNEQFF
cdr3_nt: TGTGCCAGCAGCCCGGGGACCGGGAAATACAATGAGCAGTTCTTC

v_call: TRBV20-1
j_call: TRBJ2-5
clone_size: few
d_call: TRBD2
cdr3_length: 12
cdr3_aa: CGQLAGEETQYF
cdr3_nt: TGCGGTCAACTAGCGGGAGAAGAGACCCAGTACTTC

v_call: TRBV5-1
j_call: TRBJ2-2
clone_size: few
d_call: TRBD2
cdr3_length: 18
cdr3_aa: CASSLGVASGPRAGELFF
cdr3_nt: TGCGCCAGCAGCTTAGGGGTTGCTAGCGGGCCTCGGGCCGGGGAGCTGTTTTTT

v_call: TRBV14
j_call: TRBJ2-1
clone_size: .
d_call: TRBD1
cdr3_length: 13
cdr3_aa: CASSQTGVHEQFF
cdr3_nt: TGTGCCAGCAGCCAAACAGGGGTCCATGAGCAGTTCTTC

v_call: TRBV7-2
j_call: TRBJ2-7
clone_size: many
d_call: .
cdr3_length: 13
cdr3_aa: CASSLMDPYEQYF
cdr3_nt: TGTGCCAGCAGTCTGATGGACCCCTACGAGCAGTACTTC

v_call: TRBV5-1
j_call: TRBJ2-7
clone_size: many
d_call: .
cdr3_length: 11
cdr3_aa: CASAEANEQYF
cdr3_nt: TGCGCCAGCGCCGAGGCAAACGAGCAGTACTTC

v_call: TRBV7-9
j_call: TRBJ2-5
clone_size: .
d_call: .
cdr3_length: 14
cdr3_aa: CSSTSVGQQETQYF
cdr3_nt: TGTTCCAGCACCTCCGTGGGGCAACAAGAGACCCAGTACTTC

v_call: TRBV14
j_call: TRBJ2-1
clone_size: .
d_call: .
cdr3_length: 18
cdr3_aa: CASSQARRTGIFYNEQFF
cdr3_nt: TGTGCCAGCAGCCAAGCGCGGAGAACAGGTATATTCTACAATGAGCAGTTCTTC

v_call: TRBV5-1
j_call: TRBJ2-7
clone_size: many
d_call: TRBD1
cdr3_length: 18
cdr3_aa: CASSLAGTGVLSSYEQYF
cdr3_nt: TGCGCCAGCAGCTTGGCCGGGACAGGGGTCCTTTCCTCCTACGAGCAGTACTTC

v_call: TRBV3-1
j_call: TRBJ2-1
clone_size: .
d_call: .
cdr3_length: 11
cdr3_aa: CASGGLDEQFF
cdr3_nt: TGTGCCAGCGGGGGTTTGGATGAGCAGTTCTTC

v_call: TRBV4-2
j_call: TRBJ1-1
clone_size: .
d_call: .
cdr3_length: 15
cdr3_aa: CASSRGGGLDTEAFF
cdr3_nt: TGTGCCAGCAGCCGCGGGGGGGGCCTAGACACTGAAGCTTTCTTT

v_call: TRBV6-1
j_call: TRBJ2-1
clone_size: .
d_call: TRBD2
cdr3_length: 16
cdr3_aa: CASRHELAGGGGEQFF
cdr3_nt: TGTGCCAGCAGACACGAACTAGCGGGAGGAGGGGGTGAGCAGTTCTTC

v_call: TRBV20-1
j_call: TRBJ2-2
clone_size: .
d_call: .
cdr3_length: 15
cdr3_aa: CSASPSGVNTGELFF
cdr3_nt: TGCAGTGCTAGCCCCTCAGGGGTAAACACCGGGGAGCTGTTTTTT

v_call: TRBV28
j_call: TRBJ2-4
clone_size: medium-sized
d_call: .
cdr3_length: 15
cdr3_aa: CASSSGTPYKNIQYF
cdr3_nt: TGTGCCAGCAGTTCAGGGACACCCTACAAAAACATTCAGTACTTC

v_call: TRBV20-1
j_call: TRBJ2-5
clone_size: many
d_call: TRBD2
cdr3_length: 14
cdr3_aa: CSATPPGGEETQYF
cdr3_nt: TGCAGTGCTACCCCCCCCGGGGGGGAAGAGACCCAGTACTTC

v_call: TRBV29-1
j_call: TRBJ2-3
clone_size: many
d_call: .
cdr3_length: 14
cdr3_aa: CSVDGRGRLGGQYF
cdr3_nt: TGCAGCGTTGACGGCAGGGGAAGATTGGGAGGGCAGTATTTT

v_call: TRBV29-1
j_call: TRBJ2-4
clone_size: many
d_call: .
cdr3_length: 15
cdr3_aa: CSVEVVGFGKNIQYF
cdr3_nt: TGCAGCGTTGAGGTGGTGGGATTCGGCAAAAACATTCAGTACTTC

v_call: TRBV27
j_call: TRBJ2-1
clone_size: many
d_call: .
cdr3_length: 14
cdr3_aa: CASSRGSQYNEQFF
cdr3_nt: TGTGCCAGCAGTCGGGGGAGTCAGTACAATGAGCAGTTCTTC

v_call: TRBV28
j_call: TRBJ2-5
clone_size: many
d_call: .
cdr3_length: 15
cdr3_aa: CASRLEGGGLETQYF
cdr3_nt: TGTGCCAGCAGATTAGAGGGAGGGGGTCTCGAGACCCAGTACTTC

v_call: TRBV19
j_call: TRBJ1-5
clone_size: many
d_call: TRBD1
cdr3_length: 15
cdr3_aa: CASNGDRDGYQPQHF
cdr3_nt: TGTGCCAGTAATGGGGACAGGGACGGTTATCAGCCCCAGCATTTT

v_call: TRBV7-2
j_call: TRBJ2-5
clone_size: few
d_call: TRBD2
cdr3_length: 18
cdr3_aa: CASSLALGLAGGGETQYF
cdr3_nt: TGTGCCAGCAGCTTAGCCTTGGGACTAGCGGGAGGGGGAGAGACCCAGTACTTC

v_call: TRBV20-1
j_call: TRBJ2-7
clone_size: many
d_call: .
cdr3_length: 13
cdr3_aa: CSAPRDGSYEQYF
cdr3_nt: TGCAGTGCCCCTAGGGACGGATCCTACGAGCAGTACTTC

v_call: TRBV12-3/TRBV12-4
j_call: TRBJ2-1
clone_size: many
d_call: TRBD1
cdr3_length: 13
cdr3_aa: CASSPRNRGRQFF
cdr3_nt: TGTGCCAGCAGTCCAAGAAACAGGGGGCGGCAGTTCTTC

v_call: TRBV29-1
j_call: TRBJ1-1
clone_size: many
d_call: .
cdr3_length: 14
cdr3_aa: CSVLVRDKGTEAFF
cdr3_nt: TGCAGCGTTCTGGTTAGGGATAAGGGCACTGAAGCTTTCTTT

v_call: TRBV7-2
j_call: TRBJ2-7
clone_size: many
d_call: .
cdr3_length: 16
cdr3_aa: CASSLGVPRGGYEQYF
cdr3_nt: TGTGCCAGCAGCTTAGGGGTTCCCCGAGGGGGATACGAGCAGTACTTC

v_call: TRBV2
j_call: TRBJ2-5
clone_size: .
d_call: TRBD2
cdr3_length: 15
cdr3_aa: CASSLGRGGEETQYF
cdr3_nt: TGTGCCAGCAGTCTGGGTCGGGGAGGGGAGGAGACCCAGTACTTC

v_call: TRBV29-1
j_call: TRBJ2-5
clone_size: many
d_call: TRBD1
cdr3_length: 13
cdr3_aa: CSVGQGAGETQYF
cdr3_nt: TGCAGCGTGGGACAGGGGGCAGGGGAGACCCAGTACTTC

v_call: TRBV6-2/TRBV6-3
j_call: TRBJ2-5
clone_size: .
d_call: TRBD1
cdr3_length: 14
cdr3_aa: CASIAGTGQETQYF
cdr3_nt: TGTGCCAGCATCGCCGGGACAGGTCAAGAGACCCAGTACTTC